One and the same sample provided the 12 T cell receptor beta chains below, sequenced in a study of long-term antiretroviral therapy in people with HIV. At survey level, the immunoSEQ assay was run in its v3.0 version. Some clones are missing from TCRdb's copy, which holds only in-frame ones; the method was immunoSEQ multiplex PCR. Of under 20,000 clones in the sample, 80% were seen once. Source: unsorted PBMCs, taken 0.1 years before starting antiretroviral therapy. The receptor set was obtained from a man aged 18 to 35 with HIV.

The chain links TRBV10-2 to TRBJ1-3, with D perhaps matching TRBD1 (6 bases). Trimming stripped 7 bases from V and 0 bases from J, with 22 bases between. CDR3 size: 18 residues. Germline V gives CDR1 WSHSY, CDR2 SAAADI. Here the CDR3 reads CASTGESQQGPSGNTIYF. Here the CDR3 DNA reads TGCGCCAGCACTGGAGAAAGCCAACAGGGTCCCTCTGGAAACACCATATATTTT.

The chain combines TRBV6-5 with TRBJ1-1, with unresolved D. The CDR3 loop spans 15 amino acids. The germline CDR1 and CDR2 sequences are MNHEY and SVGAGI. V gave up 4 bases and J gave up 10 bases, with 22 bases separating them. The DNA of the CDR3 is TGTGCCAGCAGTTCCCCTGTCAGCTATCCCCAGGCAGCTTTCTTT. This codes for CASSSPVSYPQAAFF.

The V gene is TRBV11-1, the J gene TRBJ1-2; 7 nucleotides agree with TRBD1. CDR3 length equals 15 residues. The V segment lost 5 bases and the J segment 3 bases; nucleotides outside the gene matches: 9. Germline values: CDR1 SGHAT, CDR2 FQDESV (reference sequence). Written as DNA, the CDR3 is TGTGCCAGCAGCGCCGGGACAGTCGGCGACTATGGCTACACCTTC. Its translation: CASSAGTVGDYGYTF. Variable domain in full (rest from reference TRBV11-1 and TRBJ1-2): EAEVAQSPRYKITEKSQAVAFWCDPISGHATLYWYRQILGQGPELLVQFQDESVVDDSQLPKDRFSAERLKGVDSTLKIQPAELGDSAMYLCASSAGTVGDYGYTFGSGTRLTVV.

By sample share, this clone is medium-sized. The rearrangement joins TRBV19 to TRBJ2-2, with D unresolved. The V gene lost 9 bases and the J gene lost 1 base, with 6 bases spanning the gap. The CDR3 has 12 amino acids. Looked up from germline, CDR1 is LNHDA and CDR2 is SQIVND (reference sequence). This CDR3 is CASPGNTGELFF. DNA of the CDR3: TGTGCCAGCCCAGGGAACACCGGGGAGCTGTTTTTT.

As concerns this clone: Different DNA sequences within this sample yield the same CDR3. The V and J genes are TRBV5-6 and TRBJ2-1; D gene uncertain. The CDR3 has 11 amino acids. The germline gives CDR1 SGHDT, CDR2 YYEEEE. Trimming pared 2 bases from V and 11 bases from J, leaving 8 bases between. The CDR3 protein is CASSFDRKQFF. In DNA, the CDR3 is TGTGCCAGCAGCTTTGACCGTAAGCAGTTCTTC.

The rearrangement joins TRBV7-3 to TRBJ1-4; tentative D call: TRBD1 (6 bases). Germline loops: CDR1 SGHTA, CDR2 FQGTGA. This CDR3 spans 15 amino acids. V dropped 2 bases and J dropped 4 bases, with 11 bases sitting between them. The CDR3 region has the DNA TGTGCCAGCAGCTTACCCGGACAGCTTAATGAAAAACTGTTTTTT. Protein: CASSLPGQLNEKLFF. Together with reference TRBV7-3 and TRBJ1-4, the CDR3 gives the full variable domain: GAGVSQTPSNKVTEKGKYVELRCDPISGHTALYWYRQSLGQGPEFLIYFQGTGAADDSGLPNDRFFAVRPEGSVSTLKIQRTERGDSAVYLCASSLPGQLNEKLFFGSGTQLSVL.

This clone was seen more than once but under ten times. This chain joins TRBV7-3 and TRBJ2-5; 8 nucleotides agree with TRBD2. V lost 6 bases to trimming and J lost 4 bases; unmatched junction nucleotides: 7. Per germline, CDR1 SGHTA and CDR2 FQGTGA. The CDR3 extends over 14 amino acids. CDR3 in DNA: TGTGCCAGCAGTTCAGCGGGAGTCGGAGAGACCCAGTACTTC. Residues: CASSSAGVGETQYF.

This CDR3 is CASSAIAGTSYEQYF. CDR3 in DNA: TGTGCCAGCAGCGCAATAGCGGGGACATCCTACGAGCAGTACTTC. This chain links TRBV5-4 with TRBJ2-7, with 8 bases lining up with TRBD2. Germline V gene sequence: CDR1 SGHNT, CDR2 YYREEE (reference sequence). This CDR3 is 15 amino acids long. The V and J ends lost 4 bases and 1 base, in that order; junction bases with no gene match: 7. Complete variable domain (other parts from reference TRBV5-4 and TRBJ2-7): ETGVTQSPTHLIKTRGQQVTLRCSSQSGHNTVSWYQQALGQGPQFIFQYYREEENGRGNFPPRFSGLQFPNYSSELNVNALELDDSALYLCASSAIAGTSYEQYFGPGTRLTVT.

The gene calls are TRBV10-3 and TRBJ1-3, with a possible D match to TRBD1 (6 bases). V was clipped by 10 bases and J by 2 bases, with 12 bases between them. CDR3 length: 13 amino acids. Germline-derived CDR1 and CDR2 are ENHRY and SYGVKD. CDR3 in amino acids: CATEGGTGNTIYF. DNA for the CDR3: TGTGCCACCGAAGGGGGAACTGGAAACACCATATATTTT.

The chain recombines TRBV7-9 with TRBJ1-2; TRBD1 matches at 11 bases. This CDR3 is built from 15 residues. Germline values: CDR1 SEHNR, CDR2 FQNEAQ (reference sequence). The V gene end was trimmed by 3 bases and the J gene end by 4 bases; junction bases not matched to a gene: 4. This chain's CDR3 is CASSFGQGAAYGYTF. In DNA, the CDR3 is TGTGCCAGCAGCTTCGGACAGGGGGCTGCCTATGGCTACACCTTC.

The rearrangement links TRBV7-9 to TRBJ1-1; D is perhaps TRBD1 (6 bases). The CDR3 length is 16 residues. Germline CDR1 and CDR2: SEHNR and FQNEAQ (reference sequence). The V end was cut by 2 bases, the J end by 2 bases, with 15 bases between. The CDR3 spells CASSLPNRAGNTEAFF. DNA for the CDR3: TGTGCCAGCAGCTTACCCAACAGGGCGGGTAACACTGAAGCTTTCTTT.

V is TRBV5-1 and J is TRBJ1-1; D not resolved. V shed 0 bases and J shed 5 bases, with 17 bases lying between them. The V gene's germline CDR1 is SGHRS and CDR2 YFSETQ. The length of the CDR3 is 16 residues. As DNA, the CDR3 is TGCGCCAGCAGCTTGGCGGGCGGAATCCGAACAACTGAAGCTTTCTTT. Translating gives CASSLAGGIRTTEAFF.